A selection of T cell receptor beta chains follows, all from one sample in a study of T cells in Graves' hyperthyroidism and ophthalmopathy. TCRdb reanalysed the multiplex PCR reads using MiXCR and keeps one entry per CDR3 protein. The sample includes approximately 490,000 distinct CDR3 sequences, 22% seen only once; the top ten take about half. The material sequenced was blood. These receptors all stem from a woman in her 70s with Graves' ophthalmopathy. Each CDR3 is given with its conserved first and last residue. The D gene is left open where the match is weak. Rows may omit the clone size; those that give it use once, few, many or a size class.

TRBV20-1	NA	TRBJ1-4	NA	TGCAGTGCAAACCAAGGCTATACCGGGAGCGAAAATGAAAAACTGTTTTTT	CSANQGYTGSENEKLFF
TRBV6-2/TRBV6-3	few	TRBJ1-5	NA	TGTGCCAGCAGTTCCCGAATCGGGGGCACTATTAGCAATCAGCCCCAGCATTTT	CASSSRIGGTISNQPQHF
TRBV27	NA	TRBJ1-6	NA	TGTGCCAGCGGGTGGGACATGAATAATTCACCCCTCCACTTT	CASGWDMNNSPLHF
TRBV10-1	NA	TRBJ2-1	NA	TGCGCCAGCAGCAATGACAGGAGCTCCTACAATGAGCAGTTCTTC	CASSNDRSSYNEQFF
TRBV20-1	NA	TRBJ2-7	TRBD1	TGCAGTGCTAGAGCACCTTGGGGGACAGGGTCTGAGGAGCAGTACTTC	CSARAPWGTGSEEQYF
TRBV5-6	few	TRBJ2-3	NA	TGTGCCAGCAGCTTGGGTGTGAAAACAGATACGCAGTATTTT	CASSLGVKTDTQYF
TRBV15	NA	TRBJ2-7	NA	TGTGCCACCAGCAGAGTCCTCGAAGGGGGGGAGCAGTACTTC	CATSRVLEGGEQYF
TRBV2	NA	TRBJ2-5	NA	TGTGCCAGCAGAGCCCGAGGCGCTTTATCAAGAGAGACCCAGTACTTC	CASRARGALSRETQYF
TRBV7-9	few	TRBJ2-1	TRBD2	TGTGCCAGCAGCTTAGAAGGACTAGTGTATCAGTTCTTC	CASSLEGLVYQFF
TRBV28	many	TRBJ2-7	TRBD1	TGTGCCAGCAGTTTATACCCGGGACAGGGATACGAGCAGTACTTC	CASSLYPGQGYEQYF
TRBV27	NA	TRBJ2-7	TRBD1	TGTGCCAGCAGTTTCGTTTGGGACAGGGTCGACGAGCAGTACTTC	CASSFVWDRVDEQYF
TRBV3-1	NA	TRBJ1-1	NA	TGTGCCAGCAGCCCCCGCCAGGGGATCGGGAACACTGAAGCTTTCTTT	CASSPRQGIGNTEAFF
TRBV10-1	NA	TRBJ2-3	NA	TGCGCCAGCAGTGACTCCGACAGGCCCGCATTGGATACGCAGTATTTT	CASSDSDRPALDTQYF
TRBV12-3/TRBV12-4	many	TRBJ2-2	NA	TGTGCCAGCAGTTTTTGGAACACCGGGGAGCTGTTTTTT	CASSFWNTGELFF
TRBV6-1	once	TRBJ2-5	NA	TGTGCCAGCAGATCCCCCAGTACTAGCTTAGGCCAAGAGACCCAGTACTTC	CASRSPSTSLGQETQYF
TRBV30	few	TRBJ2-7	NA	TGTGCCTGGAGTCAACGTGGACAGCAGTACTTC	CAWSQRGQQYF
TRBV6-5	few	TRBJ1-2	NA	TGTGCCAGCAGTTACACCGACAGGTCTGAGGGCTACACCTTC	CASSYTDRSEGYTF
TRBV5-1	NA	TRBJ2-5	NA	TGCGCCAGCAGCTTAACGGGCAGGATGGAGACCCAGTACTTC	CASSLTGRMETQYF
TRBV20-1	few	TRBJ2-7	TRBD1	TGCAGCGCATCATCAGTGGACAGGGGGGCCCTCGGCGAGCAGTACTTC	CSASSVDRGALGEQYF
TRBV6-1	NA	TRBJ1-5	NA	TGTGCCAGCAGAGCCGATATCGTGTCCCAGCATTTT	CASRADIVSQHF
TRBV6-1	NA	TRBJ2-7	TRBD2	TGTGCCAGCGTAAAAGGGACTAGCGGTCTTGGGCAGTACTTC	CASVKGTSGLGQYF
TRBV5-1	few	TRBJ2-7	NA	TGCGCCAGCAGTTTGGGTCCCCGTAGTCTCTCCTACGAGCAGTACTTC	CASSLGPRSLSYEQYF
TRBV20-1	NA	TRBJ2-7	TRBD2	TGCAGTGCTAGGCCGGGACTAGCGGGATGGGTGAGCTCCTACGAGCAGTACTTC	CSARPGLAGWVSSYEQYF
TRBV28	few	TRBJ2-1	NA	TGTGCCAGCAGTCTATCCACCCTTGGGCCCCTCTACAATGAGCAGTTCTTC	CASSLSTLGPLYNEQFF
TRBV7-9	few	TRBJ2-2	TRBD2	TGTGCCAGCAGCTTTTCGGTGCGGGAGAGTACCGGGGAGCTGTTTTTT	CASSFSVRESTGELFF
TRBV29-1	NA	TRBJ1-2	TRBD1	TGCAGCGGGACAGGGAACTATGGCTACACCTTC	CSGTGNYGYTF
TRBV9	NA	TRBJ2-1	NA	TGTGCCAGCAGCGTCGGGACTGGGACGAGCTCCTACAATGAGCAGTTCTTC	CASSVGTGTSSYNEQFF
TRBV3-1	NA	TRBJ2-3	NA	TGTGCCAGCAGCCAAGGAACGCAGTATTTT	CASSQGTQYF
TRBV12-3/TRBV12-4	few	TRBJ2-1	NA	TGTGCCAGCAGTTTGGAGGCATACAATGAGCAGTTCTTC	CASSLEAYNEQFF
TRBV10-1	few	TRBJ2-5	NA	TGCGCCAGCAGTTCAGACATTCGGGAGACCCAGTACTTC	CASSSDIRETQYF
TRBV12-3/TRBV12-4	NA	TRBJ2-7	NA	TGTGCCAGCAGTTTAAGGGGGACTGCTGACGAGCAGTACTTC	CASSLRGTADEQYF
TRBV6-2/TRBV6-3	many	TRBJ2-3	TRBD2	TGTGCCAGCCGCGGCGGCGGGGGGGGCACAGATACGCAGTATTTT	CASRGGGGGTDTQYF
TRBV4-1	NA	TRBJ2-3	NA	TGCGCCAGCAGCCGCAGACCAGAGACTACTGGGAGCGCGGATACGCAGTATTTT	CASSRRPETTGSADTQYF
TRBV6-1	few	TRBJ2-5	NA	TGTGCCAGCACCAGAGAGGGGGGGTCCGAGACCCAGTACTTC	CASTREGGSETQYF
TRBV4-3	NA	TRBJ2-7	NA	TGCGCCAGCAGCCAAGATCTAAGTAGTCAGGGGCTTACTCCGAGCTCCTACGAGCAGTACTTC	CASSQDLSSQGLTPSSYEQYF
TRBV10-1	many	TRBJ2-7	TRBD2	TGTGCCAGCAGCGTTAGCGGGAGCTACGAGCAGTACTTC	CASSVSGSYEQYF
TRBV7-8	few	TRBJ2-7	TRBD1	TGTGCCAGCAGCCCCTGGACAGGGTTCGCCTACGAGCAGTACTTC	CASSPWTGFAYEQYF
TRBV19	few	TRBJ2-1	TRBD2	TGTGCCAGTAGTAGCCTAGCGGGCCCCTACAATGAGCAGTTCTTC	CASSSLAGPYNEQFF
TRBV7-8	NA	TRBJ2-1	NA	TGTGCCAGCAACCGGCAGTCCAGCAGGAATGAGCAGTTCTTC	CASNRQSSRNEQFF
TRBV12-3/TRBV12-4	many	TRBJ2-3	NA	TGTGCCAGCAGGGACAGTCCCACAGATACGCAGTATTTT	CASRDSPTDTQYF
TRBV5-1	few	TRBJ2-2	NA	TGCGCCAGCGTCCAGGGCGCGAACACCGGGGAGCTGTTTTTT	CASVQGANTGELFF
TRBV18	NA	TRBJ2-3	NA	TGTGCCAGCTCACCAGACTGGCCTAGCACAGATACGCAGTATTTT	CASSPDWPSTDTQYF
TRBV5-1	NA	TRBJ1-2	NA	TGCGCCAGCAGCTTGGAGGGCAGGCCGGGTGGCTACACCTTC	CASSLEGRPGGYTF
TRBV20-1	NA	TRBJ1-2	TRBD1	TGCAGTGCTTACGAACCCGGGACAGGGGGTTTGGGCTACACCTTC	CSAYEPGTGGLGYTF
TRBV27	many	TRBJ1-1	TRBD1	TGTGCCAGCAGTCCCGGACAGGGAGGGAGCACTGAAGCTTTCTTT	CASSPGQGGSTEAFF
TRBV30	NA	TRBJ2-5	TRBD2	TGTGCCTGGAGCGGGAGCGGGAGGGAGACCCAGTACTTC	CAWSGSGRETQYF
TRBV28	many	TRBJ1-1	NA	TGTGCCAGCAGTTTAATTGTACCCCCTGAAGCTTTCTTT	CASSLIVPPEAFF
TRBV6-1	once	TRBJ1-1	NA	TGTGCCAGCAGCCTCGGGGTGAGAGCACTGAACACTGAAGCTTTCTTT	CASSLGVRALNTEAFF
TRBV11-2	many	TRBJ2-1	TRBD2	TGTGCCAGCAGCTTCGGGGGAGGGCCGGGTGAGCAGTTCTTC	CASSFGGGPGEQFF
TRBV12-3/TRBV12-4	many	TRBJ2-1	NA	TGTGCCAGCAGTTTTGGGACCTTGGGAAACAATGAGCAGTTCTTC	CASSFGTLGNNEQFF